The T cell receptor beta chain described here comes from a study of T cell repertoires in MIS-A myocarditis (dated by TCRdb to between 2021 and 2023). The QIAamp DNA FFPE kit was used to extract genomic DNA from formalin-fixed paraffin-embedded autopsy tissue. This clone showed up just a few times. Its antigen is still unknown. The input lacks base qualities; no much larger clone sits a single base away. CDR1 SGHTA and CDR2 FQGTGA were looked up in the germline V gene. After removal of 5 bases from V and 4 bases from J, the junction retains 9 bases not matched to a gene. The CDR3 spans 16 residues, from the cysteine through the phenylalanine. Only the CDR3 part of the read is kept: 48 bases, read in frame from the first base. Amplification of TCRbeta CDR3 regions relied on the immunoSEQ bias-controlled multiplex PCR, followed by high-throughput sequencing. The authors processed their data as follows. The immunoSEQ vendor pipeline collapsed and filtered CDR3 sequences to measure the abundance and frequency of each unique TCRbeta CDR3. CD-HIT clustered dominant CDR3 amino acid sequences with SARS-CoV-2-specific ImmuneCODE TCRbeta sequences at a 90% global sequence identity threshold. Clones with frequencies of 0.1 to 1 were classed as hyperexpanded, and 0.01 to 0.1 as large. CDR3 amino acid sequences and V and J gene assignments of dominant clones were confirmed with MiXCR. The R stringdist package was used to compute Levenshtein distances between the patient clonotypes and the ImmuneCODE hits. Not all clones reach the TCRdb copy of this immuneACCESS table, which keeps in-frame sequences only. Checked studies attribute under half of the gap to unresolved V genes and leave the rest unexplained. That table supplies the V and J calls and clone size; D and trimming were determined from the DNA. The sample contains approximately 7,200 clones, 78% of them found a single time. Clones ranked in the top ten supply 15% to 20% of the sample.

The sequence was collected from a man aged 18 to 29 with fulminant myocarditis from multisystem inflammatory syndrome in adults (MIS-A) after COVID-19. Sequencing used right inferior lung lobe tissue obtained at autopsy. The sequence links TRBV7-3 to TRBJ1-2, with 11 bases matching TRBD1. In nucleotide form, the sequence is TGTGCCAGCAGCCCAAACACCGGGACAGGGGGCTATGGCTACACCTTC. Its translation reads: CASSPNTGTGGYGYTF. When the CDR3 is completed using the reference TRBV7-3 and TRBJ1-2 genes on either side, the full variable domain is GAGVSQTPSNKVTEKGKYVELRCDPISGHTALYWYRQSLGQGPEFLIYFQGTGAADDSGLPNDRFFAVRPEGSVSTLKIQRTERGDSAVYLCASSPNTGTGGYGYTFGSGTRLTVV.